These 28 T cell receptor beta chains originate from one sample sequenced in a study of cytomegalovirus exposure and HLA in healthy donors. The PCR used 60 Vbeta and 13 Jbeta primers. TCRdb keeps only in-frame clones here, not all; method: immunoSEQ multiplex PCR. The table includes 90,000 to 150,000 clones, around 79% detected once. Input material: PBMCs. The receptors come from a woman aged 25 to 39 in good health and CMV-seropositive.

The CDR3 loop is CASSGLLNEQFF. CDR3 nucleotides: TGTGCCAGCAGTGGACTACTCAATGAGCAGTTCTTC. The V and J genes are TRBV6-1 and TRBJ2-1; tentatively, D is TRBD2 (5 bases). V lost 4 bases to trimming and J lost 6 bases, with 7 bases between them. Germline CDR1 reads MNHNS; CDR2 reads SASEGT. This CDR3 spans 12 amino acids.

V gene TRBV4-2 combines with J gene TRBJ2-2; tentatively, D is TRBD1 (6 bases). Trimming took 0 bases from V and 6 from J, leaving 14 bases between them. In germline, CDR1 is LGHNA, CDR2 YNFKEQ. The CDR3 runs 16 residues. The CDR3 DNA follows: TGTGCCAGCAGCCAAGATGTAACAGGGAAGTCCGGGGAGCTGTTTTTT. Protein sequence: CASSQDVTGKSGELFF.

The CDR3 DNA sequence: TGTGCCAGCAGTTACTTCCGTGGGGGGGGGCGGGAGACCCAGTACTTC. This gives the protein CASSYFRGGGRETQYF. This chain links TRBV6-5 with TRBJ2-5; possibly TRBD2 for D (7 bases). Deletions cut 1 base from V and 5 bases from J, with 17 bases between. CDR1 and CDR2 (germline): MNHEY, SVGAGI. This CDR3 has 16 residues.

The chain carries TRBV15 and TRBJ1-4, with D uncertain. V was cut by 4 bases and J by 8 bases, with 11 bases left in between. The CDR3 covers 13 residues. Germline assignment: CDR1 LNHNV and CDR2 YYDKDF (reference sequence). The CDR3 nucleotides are TGTGCCACCAGCACCGGCGGCCAAGAAAAACTGTTTTTT. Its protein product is CATSTGGQEKLFF.

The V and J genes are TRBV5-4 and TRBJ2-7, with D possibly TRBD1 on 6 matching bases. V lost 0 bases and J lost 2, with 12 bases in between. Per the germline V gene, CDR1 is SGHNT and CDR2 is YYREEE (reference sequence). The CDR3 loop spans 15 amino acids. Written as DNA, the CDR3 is TGTGCCAGCAGCTTGGCCTCAGGGGCCCCCTACGAGCAGTACTTC. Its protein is CASSLASGAPYEQYF.

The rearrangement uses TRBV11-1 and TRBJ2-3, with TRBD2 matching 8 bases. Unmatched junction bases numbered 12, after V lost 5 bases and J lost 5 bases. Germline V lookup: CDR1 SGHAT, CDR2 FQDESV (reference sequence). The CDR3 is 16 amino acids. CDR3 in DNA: TGTGCCAGCAGCCACCGGGGGGGGCAGCGTGTAGATACGCAGTATTTT. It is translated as CASSHRGGQRVDTQYF.

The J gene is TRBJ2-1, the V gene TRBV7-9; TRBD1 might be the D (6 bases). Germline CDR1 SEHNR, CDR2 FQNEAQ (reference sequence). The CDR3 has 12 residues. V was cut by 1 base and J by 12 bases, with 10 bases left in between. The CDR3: CASSLGGGGQFF. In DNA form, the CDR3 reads TGTGCCAGCAGCTTAGGAGGGGGTGGGCAGTTCTTC.

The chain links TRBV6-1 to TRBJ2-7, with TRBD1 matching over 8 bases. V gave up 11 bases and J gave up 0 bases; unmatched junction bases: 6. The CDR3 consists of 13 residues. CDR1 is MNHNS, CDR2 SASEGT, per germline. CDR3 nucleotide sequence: TGTGCCGTCAGGGGGCAAAACTCCTACGAGCAGTACTTC. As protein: CAVRGQNSYEQYF.

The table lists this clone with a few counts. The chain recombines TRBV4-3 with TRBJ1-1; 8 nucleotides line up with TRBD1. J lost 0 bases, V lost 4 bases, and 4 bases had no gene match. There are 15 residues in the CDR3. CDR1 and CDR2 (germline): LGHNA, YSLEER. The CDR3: CASSPRTGMNTEAFF. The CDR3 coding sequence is TGCGCCAGCAGCCCCCGGACAGGGATGAACACTGAAGCTTTCTTT.

CDR3 region: CASSLGVKQGRGPYEQYF. The CDR3 region has the DNA TGTGCCAGCAGTTTGGGTGTTAAACAGGGAAGGGGGCCGTACGAGCAGTACTTC. The chain recombines TRBV28 with TRBJ2-7, with TRBD1 matching over 7 bases. Per germline, CDR1 MDHEN and CDR2 SYDVKM. V dropped 3 bases and J dropped 4; count of bases not matched to a gene: 18. The CDR3 is made up of 18 amino acids. Using reference TRBV28 and TRBJ2-7 for the parts outside the CDR3, the full variable domain is DVKVTQSSRYLVKRTGEKVFLECVQDMDHENMFWYRQDPGLGLRLIYFSYDVKMKEKGDIPEGYSVSREKKERFSLILESASTNQTSMYLCASSLGVKQGRGPYEQYFGPGTRLTVT.

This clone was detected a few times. The CDR3, as DNA: TGTGCCAGCAGCCGGTCAACGACAGGGGAGCAGTACTTC. Translating gives CASSRSTTGEQYF. V is TRBV4-2 and J is TRBJ2-7; the match to TRBD1 covers 7 bases. Germline V lookup: CDR1 LGHNA, CDR2 YNFKEQ. The CDR3 length is 13 residues. V lost 4 bases to trimming and J lost 7 bases; unmatched junction nucleotides: 7.

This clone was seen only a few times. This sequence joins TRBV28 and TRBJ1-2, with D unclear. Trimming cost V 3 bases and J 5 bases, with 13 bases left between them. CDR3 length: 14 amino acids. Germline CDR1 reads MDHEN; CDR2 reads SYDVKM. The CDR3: CASSFPQERYGYTF. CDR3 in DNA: TGTGCCAGCAGTTTCCCCCAGGAGCGGTATGGCTACACCTTC.

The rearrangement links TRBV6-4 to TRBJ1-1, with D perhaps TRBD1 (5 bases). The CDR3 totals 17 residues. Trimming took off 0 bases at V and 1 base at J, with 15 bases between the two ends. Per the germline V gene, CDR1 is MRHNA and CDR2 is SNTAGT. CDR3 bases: TGTGCCAGCAGTGACTCGATCCAGGCAGGACAGAACACTGAAGCTTTCTTT. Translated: CASSDSIQAGQNTEAFF.

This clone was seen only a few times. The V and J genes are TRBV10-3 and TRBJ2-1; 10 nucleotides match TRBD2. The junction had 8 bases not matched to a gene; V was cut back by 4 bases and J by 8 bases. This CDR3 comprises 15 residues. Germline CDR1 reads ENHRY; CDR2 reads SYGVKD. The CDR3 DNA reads TGTGCCATCAGTGGAGGAGCGGGGGGGCCTGATGAGCAGTTCTTC. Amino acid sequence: CAISGGAGGPDEQFF.

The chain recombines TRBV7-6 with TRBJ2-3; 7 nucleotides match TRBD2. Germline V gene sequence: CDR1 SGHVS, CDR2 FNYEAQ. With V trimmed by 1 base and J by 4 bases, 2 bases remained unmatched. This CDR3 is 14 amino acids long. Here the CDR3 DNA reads TGTGCCAGCAGCTTAGGACTAGCACCAGATACGCAGTATTTT. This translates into CASSLGLAPDTQYF. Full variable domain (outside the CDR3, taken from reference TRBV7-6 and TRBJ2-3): GAGVSQSPRYKVTKRGQDVALRCDPISGHVSLYWYRQALGQGPEFLTYFNYEAQQDKSGLPNDRFSAERPEGSISTLTIQRTEQRDSAMYRCASSLGLAPDTQYFGPGTRLTVL.

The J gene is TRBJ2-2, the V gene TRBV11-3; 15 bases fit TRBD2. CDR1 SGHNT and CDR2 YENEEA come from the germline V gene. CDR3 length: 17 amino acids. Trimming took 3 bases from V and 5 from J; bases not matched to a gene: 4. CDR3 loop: CASSLRTSGGGTGELFF. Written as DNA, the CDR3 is TGTGCCAGCAGCTTGCGGACTAGCGGGGGGGGAACCGGGGAGCTGTTTTTT.

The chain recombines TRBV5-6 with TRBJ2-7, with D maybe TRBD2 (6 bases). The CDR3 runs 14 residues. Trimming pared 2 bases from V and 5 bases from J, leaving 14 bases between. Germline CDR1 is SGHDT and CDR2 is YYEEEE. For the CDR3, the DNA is TGTGCCAGCAGCTTAGGAGGGCCAGTGGACGAGCAGTACTTC. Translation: CASSLGGPVDEQYF.

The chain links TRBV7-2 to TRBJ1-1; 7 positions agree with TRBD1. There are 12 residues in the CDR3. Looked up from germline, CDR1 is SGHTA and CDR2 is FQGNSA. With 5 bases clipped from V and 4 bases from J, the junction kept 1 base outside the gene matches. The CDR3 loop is CASSHRGTEAFF. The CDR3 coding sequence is TGTGCCAGCAGCCACAGGGGCACTGAAGCTTTCTTT.

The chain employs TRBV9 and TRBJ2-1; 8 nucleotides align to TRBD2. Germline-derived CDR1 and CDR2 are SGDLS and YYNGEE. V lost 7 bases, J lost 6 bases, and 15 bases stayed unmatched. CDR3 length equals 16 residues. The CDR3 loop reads CASFRGGRGATNEQFF. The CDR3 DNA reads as TGTGCCAGCTTCCGGGGGGGACGGGGGGCCACCAATGAGCAGTTCTTC. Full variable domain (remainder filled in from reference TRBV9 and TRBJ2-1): DSGVTQTPKHLITATGQRVTLRCSPRSGDLSVYWYQQSLDQGLQFLIQYYNGEERAKGNILERFSAQQFPDLHSELNLSSLELGDSALYFCASFRGGRGATNEQFFGPGTRLTVL.

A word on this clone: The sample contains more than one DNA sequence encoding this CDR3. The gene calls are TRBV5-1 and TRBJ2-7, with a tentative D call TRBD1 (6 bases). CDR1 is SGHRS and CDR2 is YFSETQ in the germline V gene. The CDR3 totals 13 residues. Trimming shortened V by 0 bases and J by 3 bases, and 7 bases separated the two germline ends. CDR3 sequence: CASSLGQDYEQYF. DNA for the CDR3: TGCGCCAGCAGCTTGGGACAGGACTACGAGCAGTACTTC.

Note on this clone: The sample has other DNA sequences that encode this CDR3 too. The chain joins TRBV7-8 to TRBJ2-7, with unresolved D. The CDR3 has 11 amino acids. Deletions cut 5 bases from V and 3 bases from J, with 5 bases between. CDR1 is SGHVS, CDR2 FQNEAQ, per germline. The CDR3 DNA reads TGTGCCAGCAGCACAAGCTACGAGCAGTACTTC. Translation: CASSTSYEQYF.

The CDR3 sequence is CASSSTGGNTEAFF. The CDR3 DNA reads TGTGCCAGCAGCTCGACAGGTGGGAACACTGAAGCTTTCTTT. The V and J genes are TRBV7-3 and TRBJ1-1; D might be TRBD1 (6 bases). Trimming removed 4 bases from V and 1 base from J, with 10 bases in between. CDR3 length: 14 amino acids. CDR1 and CDR2 from the germline V gene are SGHTA and FQGTGA.

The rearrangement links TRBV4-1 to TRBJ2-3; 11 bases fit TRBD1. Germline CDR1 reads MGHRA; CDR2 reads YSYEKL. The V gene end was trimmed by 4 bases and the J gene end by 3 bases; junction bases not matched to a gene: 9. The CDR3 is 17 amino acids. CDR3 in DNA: TGCGCCAGCAGCCTGGGCCCGGACAGGGGGCGTACAGATACGCAGTATTTT. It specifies CASSLGPDRGRTDTQYF.

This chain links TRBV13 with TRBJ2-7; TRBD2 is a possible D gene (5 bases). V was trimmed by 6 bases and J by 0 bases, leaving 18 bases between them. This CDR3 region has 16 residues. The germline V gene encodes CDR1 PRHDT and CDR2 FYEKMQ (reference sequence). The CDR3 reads CASSEGPLVFSYEQYF. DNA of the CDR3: TGTGCCAGCAGTGAGGGCCCCCTGGTCTTCTCCTACGAGCAGTACTTC.

The CDR3 region is CASDTGTSEETQYF. Written as DNA, the CDR3 is TGCGCCAGCGATACCGGGACTAGCGAAGAGACCCAGTACTTC. The rearrangement uses TRBV5-1 and TRBJ2-5; 10 bases match TRBD2. Germline values: CDR1 SGHRS, CDR2 YFSETQ. CDR3 length: 14 amino acids. The ends lost 7 bases at V and 3 bases at J; junction bases unmatched: 6.

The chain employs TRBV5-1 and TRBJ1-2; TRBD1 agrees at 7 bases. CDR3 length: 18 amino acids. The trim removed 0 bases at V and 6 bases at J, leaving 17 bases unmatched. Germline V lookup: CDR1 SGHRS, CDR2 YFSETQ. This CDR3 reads CASSLGYEGQARRNGYTF. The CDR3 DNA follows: TGCGCCAGCAGCTTGGGGTACGAAGGACAGGCCAGGAGGAATGGCTACACCTTC.

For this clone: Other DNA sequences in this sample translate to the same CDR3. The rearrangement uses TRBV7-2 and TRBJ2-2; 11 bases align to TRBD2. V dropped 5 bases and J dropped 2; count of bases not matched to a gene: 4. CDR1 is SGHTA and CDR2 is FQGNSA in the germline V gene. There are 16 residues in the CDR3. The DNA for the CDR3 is TGTGCCAGCAGCCCTAGCGGGGGGTCAAACACCGGGGAGCTGTTTTTT. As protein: CASSPSGGSNTGELFF.

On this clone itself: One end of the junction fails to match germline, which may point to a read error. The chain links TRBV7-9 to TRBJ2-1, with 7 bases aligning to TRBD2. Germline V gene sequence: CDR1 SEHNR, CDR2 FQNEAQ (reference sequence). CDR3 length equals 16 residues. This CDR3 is CSSSLVGGGSYNEQFF. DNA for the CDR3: TGTTCCAGCAGCTTAGTCGGCGGGGGCTCCTACAATGAGCAGTTCTTC.